Listed below are T cell receptor beta chains from one sample, sequenced in a study of T-cell reconstitution after alpha-beta-depleted transplantation in children. One entry per CDR3 protein, called by TCRdb with MiXCR from the PCR reads. The sample carries about 180,000 distinct CDR3 sequences, around 10% recorded once. The sequencing here drew on PBMCs, taken before TCRalphabeta/CD19-depleted stem cell transplant. These receptors originate from a boy between 2 and 15 years old with acute myeloid leukemia, due to receive a stem cell transplant. The CDR3 runs from the conserved cysteine through the conserved F or W. A D gene is named only where the DNA matches it firmly. Not all rows give a size; the values are once, few, many and, for expanded clones, a class.

j_call | v_call | clone_size | d_call | cdr3_aa | cdr3_nt
TRBJ2-7 | TRBV15 | many | . | CATNPRSYCSYEQYF | TGTGCCACCAACCCTAGGAGCTACTGCTCCTACGAGCAGTACTTC
TRBJ2-2 | TRBV4-2 | many | . | CASSPPERADGELFF | TGTGCCAGCAGCCCCCCTGAGCGGGCGGACGGGGAGCTGTTTTTT
TRBJ2-3 | TRBV27 | many | TRBD1 | CAIDRDQSTDTQYF | TGTGCCATAGACAGGGACCAGAGCACAGATACGCAGTATTTT
TRBJ1-1 | TRBV4-2 | . | . | CASSPPGSGENTEAFF | TGTGCCAGCAGCCCGCCGGGTAGTGGCGAGAACACTGAAGCTTTCTTT
TRBJ1-5 | TRBV20-1 | many | . | CSAKPGPWESEPQHF | TGCAGTGCAAAACCGGGACCATGGGAGAGCGAGCCCCAGCATTTT
TRBJ2-3 | TRBV6-1 | many | TRBD2 | CASSGLAGADTQYF | TGTGCCAGCAGTGGACTAGCGGGGGCAGATACGCAGTATTTT
TRBJ2-1 | TRBV12-3/TRBV12-4 | many | . | CASSFRGSISYNEQFF | TGTGCCAGCAGTTTCCGCGGGTCCATCTCCTACAATGAGCAGTTCTTC
TRBJ1-1 | TRBV20-1 | many | . | CSARGAGGTEAFF | TGCAGTGCTAGAGGGGCGGGGGGGACTGAAGCTTTCTTT
TRBJ1-5 | TRBV19 | many | . | CASNRAEPYYSNQPQHF | TGTGCCAGTAATCGGGCAGAACCATATTATAGCAATCAGCCCCAGCATTTT
TRBJ2-3 | TRBV20-1 | many | . | CSAKVAEISTDTQYF | TGCAGTGCCAAAGTAGCGGAAATTAGCACAGATACGCAGTATTTT
TRBJ1-1 | TRBV7-2 | many | . | CASSLDPRGGTEAFF | TGTGCCAGCAGCTTAGATCCGAGGGGCGGCACTGAAGCTTTCTTT
TRBJ1-5 | TRBV20-1 | many | . | CSASVRASHQPQHF | TGCAGTGCTAGTGTTAGGGCCAGCCATCAGCCCCAGCATTTT
TRBJ2-7 | TRBV7-6 | many | TRBD2 | CASSPLGLAAYEQYF | TGTGCCAGCAGCCCCCTAGGACTAGCGGCCTACGAGCAGTACTTC
TRBJ1-2 | TRBV6-5 | many | . | CASKAEEGYTF | TGTGCCAGCAAAGCCGAGGAGGGCTACACCTTC
TRBJ2-7 | TRBV5-1 | many | TRBD1 | CASSSLEDRGTSGQYF | TGCGCCAGCAGCTCCCTCGAAGACAGGGGGACAAGCGGGCAGTACTTC
TRBJ2-1 | TRBV6-4 | many | . | CATSVRGEGNEQFF | TGTGCCACGTCTGTTCGGGGCGAAGGGAATGAGCAGTTCTTC
TRBJ2-3 | TRBV6-4 | many | . | CASSDSQGTDTQYF | TGTGCCAGCAGTGACTCCCAGGGGACAGATACGCAGTATTTT
TRBJ2-1 | TRBV3-1 | many | . | CASSRGAGPYNEQFF | TGTGCCAGCAGCCGAGGCGCGGGACCCTACAATGAGCAGTTCTTC
TRBJ2-5 | TRBV5-1 | many | . | CASSREPQETQYF | TGCGCCAGCAGCAGGGAACCACAAGAGACCCAGTACTTC
TRBJ1-1 | TRBV21-1 | many | . | CASSKGAFEAFF | TGTGCCAGCAGCAAGGGAGCTTTTGAAGCTTTCTTT
TRBJ2-3 | TRBV5-1 | many | . | CASSSALLSTQYF | TGCGCCAGCAGCTCGGCTCTCCTGTCCACGCAGTATTTT
TRBJ2-7 | TRBV20-1 | many | . | CSARGPTQTDYEQYF | TGCAGTGCTAGAGGGCCTACCCAAACTGACTACGAGCAGTACTTC
TRBJ1-1 | TRBV20-1 | many | . | CSAKRNTEAFF | TGCAGTGCTAAAAGGAACACTGAAGCTTTCTTT
TRBJ2-7 | TRBV28 | many | . | CASSFGGSYEQYF | TGTGCCAGCAGTTTTGGCGGTTCCTACGAGCAGTACTTC
TRBJ2-2 | TRBV20-1 | many | TRBD2 | CSARGLAGQTGELFF | TGCAGTGCTAGAGGTCTAGCGGGGCAGACCGGGGAGCTGTTTTTT
TRBJ2-7 | TRBV7-9 | many | . | CASSQGQYEQYF | TGTGCCAGCAGCCAAGGACAATACGAGCAGTACTTC
TRBJ2-7 | TRBV20-1 | many | TRBD1 | CSAAGQGSVYEQYF | TGCAGTGCCGCGGGACAGGGGTCCGTCTACGAGCAGTACTTC
TRBJ2-5 | TRBV5-1 | many | . | CASSLEPQGLQETQYF | TGCGCCAGCAGCTTGGAGCCCCAGGGACTTCAAGAGACCCAGTACTTC
TRBJ2-1 | TRBV14 | many | TRBD2 | CASSQEEREGCNEQFF | TGTGCCAGCAGCCAAGAAGAGCGGGAGGGTTGTAATGAGCAGTTCTTC
TRBJ2-2 | TRBV5-1 | many | . | CASSYTGTGELFF | TGCGCCAGCAGCTATACAGGAACCGGGGAGCTGTTTTTT
TRBJ2-3 | TRBV20-1 | many | TRBD2 | CSARDARTSLDTQYF | TGCAGTGCTAGAGATGCCAGGACTAGCCTAGATACGCAGTATTTT
TRBJ2-3 | TRBV5-6 | many | TRBD1 | CASSLGDSYTQYF | TGTGCCAGCAGCTTGGGGGACAGTTATACGCAGTATTTT
TRBJ2-1 | TRBV20-1 | many | . | CSVLGANEQFF | TGCAGTGTCCTCGGCGCCAATGAGCAGTTCTTC
TRBJ1-2 | TRBV5-4 | many | . | CASRGLGNYGYTF | TGTGCCAGCAGAGGGCTCGGGAACTATGGCTACACCTTC
TRBJ2-1 | TRBV7-7 | many | . | CASSRTGFDEQFF | TGTGCTAGCAGCAGAACAGGGTTCGATGAGCAGTTCTTC
TRBJ1-2 | TRBV6-1 | many | TRBD1 | CASRSTGSGYTF | TGTGCCAGCAGATCGACAGGGAGTGGCTACACCTTC
TRBJ2-3 | TRBV18 | many | . | CASSPGTSTDTQYF | TGTGCCAGCTCACCCGGCACCAGCACAGATACGCAGTATTTT
TRBJ2-7 | TRBV4-2 | . | . | CARSPGLLCCEQYF | TGTGCCAGGAGCCCCGGGCTCCTTTGCTGCGAGCAGTACTTC
TRBJ2-2 | TRBV30 | . | . | CAWSAANTGELFF | TGTGCCTGGAGCGCGGCGAACACCGGGGAGCTGTTTTTT
TRBJ1-2 | TRBV2 | many | TRBD1 | CASDLRTGARGYTF | TGTGCCAGCGACCTACGGACAGGGGCTCGAGGCTACACCTTC
TRBJ2-2 | TRBV6-1 | many | TRBD2 | CASSEIAGEGTGELFF | TGTGCCAGCAGTGAAATAGCGGGAGAGGGTACCGGGGAGCTGTTTTTT
TRBJ2-7 | TRBV7-3 | many | TRBD1 | CASSSPGTDYEQYF | TGTGCCAGCAGCTCCCCCGGGACAGACTACGAGCAGTACTTC